This is a list of T cell receptor beta chains from one sample in a study of cytomegalovirus exposure and HLA in healthy donors. TCRdb's copy holds only in-frame clones and misses some; the assay was immunoSEQ multiplex PCR. The top ten clones hold around 1.6% of a sample with about 190,000 clones, approximately 82% of them seen once. Sequenced: PBMCs. All receptors derive from a man in his forties in good health and CMV-seropositive. Each CDR3 is given with its conserved first and last residue. A D gene is named only where the DNA matches it firmly. Clone size is not always given. Where it is, it says once, few, many or a class for expanded clones.

clone size: -; J gene: TRBJ2-1; V gene: TRBV2; D gene: TRBD2; CDR3 DNA: TGTGCCAGCATTCCTACGGCGGGAGCTTCCTACAATGAGCAGTTCTTC; CDR3 protein: CASIPTAGASYNEQFF
clone size: -; J gene: TRBJ2-7; V gene: TRBV27; D gene: TRBD2; CDR3 DNA: TGTGCCAGCAGCAAGCCACAGGGGCAAGGACTAGCGGGAGAAACCTTCTCCTACGAGCAGTACTTC; CDR3 protein: CASSKPQGQGLAGETFSYEQYF
clone size: -; J gene: TRBJ1-1; V gene: TRBV27; D gene: -; CDR3 DNA: TGTGCCAGCAGTTTATTCCAGGGTGGCACTGAAGCTTTCTTT; CDR3 protein: CASSLFQGGTEAFF
clone size: few; J gene: TRBJ2-7; V gene: TRBV5-1; D gene: TRBD1; CDR3 DNA: TGCGCCAGCAGCCAGGACAGGGGGCGCGAGCAGTACTTC; CDR3 protein: CASSQDRGREQYF
clone size: -; J gene: TRBJ2-7; V gene: TRBV5-1; D gene: -; CDR3 DNA: TGCGCCAGCAGCTTGGTAGCTAGCTCCTACGAGCAGTACTTC; CDR3 protein: CASSLVASSYEQYF
clone size: -; J gene: TRBJ2-3; V gene: TRBV5-4; D gene: -; CDR3 DNA: TGTGCCAGCAGCTTGGAGCCTAACAGCGGGAGCACAGATACGCAGTATTTT; CDR3 protein: CASSLEPNSGSTDTQYF
clone size: -; J gene: TRBJ2-2; V gene: TRBV11-2; D gene: TRBD1; CDR3 DNA: TGTGCCAGCAGCCGTGGGACAGGGGGCTTCGCCGGGGAGCTGTTTTTT; CDR3 protein: CASSRGTGGFAGELFF
clone size: -; J gene: TRBJ1-1; V gene: TRBV9; D gene: TRBD1; CDR3 DNA: TGTGCCAGCAGCGTAGGGACAGGTCACACTGAAGCTTTCTTT; CDR3 protein: CASSVGTGHTEAFF
clone size: -; J gene: TRBJ1-4; V gene: TRBV6-1; D gene: TRBD1; CDR3 DNA: TGTGCCAGCAGTGAGTGGGGACAGGCAACTAATGAAAAACTGTTTTTT; CDR3 protein: CASSEWGQATNEKLFF
clone size: -; J gene: TRBJ2-1; V gene: TRBV30; D gene: TRBD2; CDR3 DNA: TGTGCCTGGAGTGTCGGGACTAGCGGATCCAATGAGCAGTTCTTC; CDR3 protein: CAWSVGTSGSNEQFF
clone size: -; J gene: TRBJ2-7; V gene: TRBV7-2; D gene: -; CDR3 DNA: TGTGCCAGCAGTTATACCTACGAGCAGTACTTC; CDR3 protein: CASSYTYEQYF
clone size: -; J gene: TRBJ2-3; V gene: TRBV29-1; D gene: TRBD2; CDR3 DNA: TGCAGCGCTGAGACTAGCGGAAGCACAGATACGCAGTATTTT; CDR3 protein: CSAETSGSTDTQYF
clone size: -; J gene: TRBJ2-1; V gene: TRBV5-4; D gene: -; CDR3 DNA: TGTGCCAGCAGCTTGGGAGGGCTCAATGAGCAGTTCTTC; CDR3 protein: CASSLGGLNEQFF
clone size: -; J gene: TRBJ2-2; V gene: TRBV7-3; D gene: TRBD2; CDR3 DNA: TGTGCCAGCAGCTTAGGCCCGGGAGGGAGTGGGACCGGGGAGCTGTTTTTT; CDR3 protein: CASSLGPGGSGTGELFF
clone size: once; J gene: TRBJ1-4; V gene: TRBV27; D gene: TRBD1; CDR3 DNA: TGTGCCAGCAGACTCCAGGGGGCAAATGAAAAACTGTTTTTT; CDR3 protein: CASRLQGANEKLFF
clone size: -; J gene: TRBJ1-1; V gene: TRBV4-1; D gene: -; CDR3 DNA: TGCGCCAGCAGCCAAGATTTACGGGGGACTGAAGCTTTCTTT; CDR3 protein: CASSQDLRGTEAFF
clone size: -; J gene: TRBJ1-2; V gene: TRBV28; D gene: -; CDR3 DNA: TGTGCCACCAGCGACCCGGGGGTCTATGGCTACACCTTC; CDR3 protein: CATSDPGVYGYTF
clone size: -; J gene: TRBJ1-2; V gene: TRBV10-3; D gene: TRBD1; CDR3 DNA: TGTGCCATCAGTGAAGACAGGGGTGGTGGCTACACCTTC; CDR3 protein: CAISEDRGGGYTF
clone size: -; J gene: TRBJ2-1; V gene: TRBV7-2; D gene: -; CDR3 DNA: TGTGCCAGCACCTCGCCGAACACAGCTTACAATGAGCAGTTCTTC; CDR3 protein: CASTSPNTAYNEQFF
clone size: -; J gene: TRBJ2-7; V gene: TRBV11-2; D gene: -; CDR3 DNA: TGTGCCAGCAGCTTGGAGGGGTACGAGCAGTACTTC; CDR3 protein: CASSLEGYEQYF
clone size: few; J gene: TRBJ1-5; V gene: TRBV2; D gene: -; CDR3 DNA: TGTGCCAGCAGTGAGGAAGGGGGTCAGCCCCAGCATTTT; CDR3 protein: CASSEEGGQPQHF
clone size: -; J gene: TRBJ1-2; V gene: TRBV27; D gene: -; CDR3 DNA: TGTGCCAGCAGTTCGAGGGCAGCTAACTATGGCTACACCTTC; CDR3 protein: CASSSRAANYGYTF
clone size: once; J gene: TRBJ2-1; V gene: TRBV10-3; D gene: TRBD2; CDR3 DNA: TGTGCCATCAGTGAGACTAGCGGGAATTACAATGAGCAGTTCTTC; CDR3 protein: CAISETSGNYNEQFF
clone size: -; J gene: TRBJ2-1; V gene: TRBV15; D gene: -; CDR3 DNA: TGTGCCACCAGCAGAAGCGGTTCCTACAATGAGCAGTTCTTC; CDR3 protein: CATSRSGSYNEQFF
clone size: -; J gene: TRBJ2-7; V gene: TRBV19; D gene: TRBD1; CDR3 DNA: TGTGCCAGTAGTGACGGGACAGGACCCTCCTACGAGCAGTACTTC; CDR3 protein: CASSDGTGPSYEQYF
clone size: once; J gene: TRBJ2-1; V gene: TRBV7-2; D gene: -; CDR3 DNA: TGTGCCAGCAGCTTAGCATCCGGGACCTACAATGAGCAGTTCTTC; CDR3 protein: CASSLASGTYNEQFF
clone size: -; J gene: TRBJ1-1; V gene: TRBV30; D gene: TRBD1; CDR3 DNA: TGTGCCTGGAGCGCCACGGACAGGGAAGGTGAAGCTTTCTTT; CDR3 protein: CAWSATDREGEAFF
clone size: -; J gene: TRBJ2-1; V gene: TRBV10-3; D gene: TRBD1; CDR3 DNA: TGTGCCATCAGCCGGACAGGGGGCATAAATGAGCAGTTCTTC; CDR3 protein: CAISRTGGINEQFF
clone size: -; J gene: TRBJ2-1; V gene: TRBV4-3; D gene: TRBD2; CDR3 DNA: TGCGCCAGCAGCCAAAGTCCGCCCGGGAGGCTTCCCTACAATGAGCAGTTCTTC; CDR3 protein: CASSQSPPGRLPYNEQFF
clone size: -; J gene: TRBJ2-1; V gene: TRBV27; D gene: -; CDR3 DNA: TGTGCCAGCAGTTTCACTCCTTTCCGTGATGAGCAGTTCTTC; CDR3 protein: CASSFTPFRDEQFF
clone size: few; J gene: TRBJ1-2; V gene: TRBV6-1; D gene: TRBD1; CDR3 DNA: TGTGCCAGCTTCACGCCGGGACAGGGGGGAGGGTACACCTTC; CDR3 protein: CASFTPGQGGGYTF
clone size: -; J gene: TRBJ1-4; V gene: TRBV7-2; D gene: -; CDR3 DNA: TGTGCCAGCAGCTCCCGGAGGACAGCAACTAATGAAAAACTGTTTTTT; CDR3 protein: CASSSRRTATNEKLFF